A selection of T cell receptor beta chains follows, all from one sample in a study of blood T cells in healthy people across ages. TCRdb analysed the 5' RACE reads with MiXCR anew, one entry per CDR3 protein. The sample consists of hundreds of thousands of distinct CDR3 sequences, roughly 52% of them appearing once. Sequenced input: blood. The receptors stem from a man under 40 in good health. The CDR3 runs from the conserved cysteine through the conserved F or W. D genes are given only for firm matches. Clone size appears in some rows only: once, few, many, or a class for an expanded clone.

J gene	clone size	V gene	CDR3 length	D gene	CDR3 protein	CDR3 DNA
TRBJ2-1	NA	TRBV7-2	14	TRBD2	CASSRTSDQSEQFF	TGTGCCAGCAGCCGGACTAGCGATCAAAGTGAGCAGTTCTTC
TRBJ2-1	NA	TRBV7-2	15	TRBD2	CASSLMVGGSNEQFF	TGTGCCAGCAGTTTAATGGTGGGAGGGTCGAATGAGCAGTTCTTC
TRBJ2-3	NA	TRBV27	18	NA	CASSPKIETISSTDTQYF	TGTGCCAGCAGTCCAAAAATCGAAACAATATCAAGCACAGATACGCAGTATTTT
TRBJ2-7	NA	TRBV4-3	14	NA	CASSQENRAYEQYF	TGCGCCAGCAGCCAAGAGAACAGGGCCTACGAGCAGTACTTC
TRBJ2-7	NA	TRBV12-3/TRBV12-4	14	NA	CASSATGFTYEQYF	TGTGCCAGCAGTGCAACAGGTTTTACCTACGAGCAGTACTTC
TRBJ2-5	few	TRBV20-1	14	NA	CSARDLGLDPSEYF	TGCAGTGCTAGAGATCTGGGGCTAGACCCGAGTGAGTACTTC
TRBJ2-3	few	TRBV3-1	17	NA	CASSQDVSATSTDTQYF	TGTGCCAGCAGCCAAGATGTATCGGCAACTAGCACAGATACGCAGTATTTT
TRBJ2-2	few	TRBV6-4	16	NA	CASSASGLSGTGELFF	TGTGCCAGTTCCGCCTCAGGCCTTAGCGGAACCGGGGAGCTGTTTTTT
TRBJ2-1	few	TRBV20-1	12	NA	CSAVKEHNEQFF	TGCAGTGCTGTTAAGGAGCACAATGAGCAGTTCTTC
TRBJ1-1	NA	TRBV3-1	16	TRBD1	CASSSRTGVSNTEAFF	TGTGCCAGCAGCTCCCGGACAGGGGTCTCGAACACTGAAGCTTTCTTT
TRBJ1-2	NA	TRBV7-8	15	NA	CASSSPAARLYGYTF	TGTGCCAGCAGCTCCCCCGCAGCACGACTCTATGGCTACACCTTC
TRBJ2-7	NA	TRBV6-6	12	NA	CVSSYPGDEQYF	TGTGTCAGCAGTTACCCAGGGGACGAGCAGTACTTC
TRBJ2-7	NA	TRBV20-1	13	TRBD1	CSARQGKAYEQYF	TGCAGTGCAAGACAGGGTAAGGCCTACGAGCAGTACTTC
TRBJ2-7	NA	TRBV20-1	15	TRBD2	CSAPGLAGFYNEQYF	TGCAGTGCACCCGGACTAGCGGGGTTCTACAATGAGCAGTACTTC
TRBJ1-5	NA	TRBV6-5	13	NA	CARMERGGQPQHF	TGTGCCAGAATGGAGAGGGGAGGTCAGCCCCAGCATTTT
TRBJ2-5	NA	TRBV20-1	14	NA	CSAPGRRLANEQYF	TGCAGTGCCCCAGGGAGAAGGTTGGCCAATGAGCAGTACTTC
TRBJ1-1	NA	TRBV14	14	NA	CTSSQNLVGTEAFF	TGTACCAGCAGCCAAAACCTAGTAGGCACTGAAGCTTTCTTT
TRBJ1-4	NA	TRBV7-2	16	TRBD1	CASSAPSQGGKEKLFF	TGTGCCAGCAGCGCCCCCAGCCAGGGGGGCAAAGAAAAACTGTTTTTT
TRBJ2-5	NA	TRBV12-3/TRBV12-4	13	TRBD2	CASMASGGREQYF	TGTGCCAGCATGGCTAGCGGGGGCCGGGAGCAGTACTTC
TRBJ2-1	NA	TRBV20-1	15	TRBD2	CSAKAGGMTYNEQFF	TGCAGTGCTAAGGCGGGGGGGATGACCTACAATGAGCAGTTCTTC
TRBJ1-5	few	TRBV6-6	15	NA	CASSYSTAYNQPQHF	TGTGCCAGCAGTTACTCGACGGCTTACAATCAGCCCCAGCATTTT
TRBJ2-1	few	TRBV12-3/TRBV12-4	13	NA	CASSLPSDDEQFF	TGTGCCAGCAGTTTACCCTCTGACGATGAGCAGTTCTTC
TRBJ1-5	NA	TRBV27	15	NA	CASSLQGSRNQPQHF	TGTGCCAGCAGTCTCCAGGGGTCTCGGAATCAGCCCCAGCATTTT
TRBJ2-3	NA	TRBV6-5	14	TRBD2	CASSYDGGADTQYF	TGTGCCAGCAGTTACGACGGGGGGGCAGATACGCAGTATTTT
TRBJ1-2	once	TRBV9	14	NA	CASSVEGLNYGYTF	TGTGCCAGCAGCGTAGAGGGCCTAAACTATGGCTACACCTTC
TRBJ2-5	NA	TRBV9	16	NA	CASSVSVDTKEETQYF	TGTGCCAGCAGCGTTTCCGTGGATACAAAGGAGGAGACCCAGTACTTC
TRBJ2-5	few	TRBV24-1	12	TRBD1	CATGTGVDTQYF	TGTGCCACCGGGACAGGAGTCGATACCCAGTACTTC
TRBJ2-4	NA	TRBV2	15	NA	CASSEGGSSYNEQYF	TGTGCCAGCAGTGAAGGCGGCAGCTCCTACAATGAGCAGTACTTC
TRBJ2-3	NA	TRBV29-1	15	NA	CSACSGTQSTETQYF	TGCAGCGCTTGCTCCGGGACACAAAGCACAGAGACGCAGTATTTT
TRBJ2-1	many	TRBV6-6	17	TRBD1	CASRKTAAGTENNEQFF	TGTGCCAGCAGAAAAACTGCGGCCGGGACAGAAAACAATGAGCAGTTCTTC
TRBJ1-5	NA	TRBV28	15	TRBD1	CASSHGQGSVSPQHF	TGTGCCAGCAGTCACGGACAGGGAAGCGTTTCGCCCCAGCATTTT
TRBJ1-5	NA	TRBV15	15	TRBD1	CATSSDRGLGQPQHF	TGTGCCACCAGCTCCGACAGGGGGCTAGGTCAGCCCCAGCATTTT
TRBJ2-4	few	TRBV20-1	15	NA	CSAEGGIPAKNIQYF	TGCAGTGCTGAGGGGGGCATACCAGCCAAAAACATTCAGTACTTC
TRBJ2-1	NA	TRBV9	15	NA	CASSVVSAAYNEQFF	TGTGCCAGCAGCGTAGTTTCAGCGGCCTACAATGAGCAGTTCTTC
TRBJ2-1	NA	TRBV9	15	NA	CASSVTVLRHNEQFF	TGTGCCAGCAGCGTAACGGTCCTCCGCCACAATGAGCAGTTCTTC
TRBJ1-5	NA	TRBV7-9	14	NA	CASSSAPGNQPQHF	TGTGCCAGCAGCTCCGCGCCGGGCAATCAGCCCCAGCATTTT
TRBJ1-1	NA	TRBV7-2	14	NA	CASSVSAMNTEAFF	TGTGCCAGCAGCGTGAGTGCAATGAACACTGAAGCTTTCTTT
TRBJ1-2	few	TRBV7-2	16	TRBD1	CASSLRSLDRAFGYTF	TGTGCCAGCAGCTTACGTTCCCTGGACAGGGCGTTTGGTTACACCTTC
TRBJ1-6	few	TRBV2	14	TRBD1	CASLELTGASPLHF	TGTGCCAGCCTGGAGCTTACAGGGGCTTCACCCCTCCACTTT
TRBJ1-2	NA	TRBV5-4	12	NA	CASSLDLLGYTF	TGTGCCAGCAGCTTGGACCTTCTGGGCTACACCTTC
TRBJ2-2	NA	TRBV9	17	NA	CASSVRSGSLNTGELFF	TGTGCCAGCAGCGTCCGAAGTGGATCCCTTAACACCGGGGAGCTGTTTTTT
TRBJ2-7	few	TRBV5-5	16	TRBD1	CASSSAPGQEKYEQYF	TGTGCCAGCAGTTCGGCACCGGGACAGGAGAAATACGAGCAGTACTTC
TRBJ1-5	NA	TRBV27	14	NA	CASSAVGGAQPQHF	TGTGCCAGCAGCGCAGTGGGGGGGGCTCAGCCCCAGCATTTT
TRBJ2-5	NA	TRBV4-1	19	TRBD2	CASNQLRLAGAQEQETQYF	TGCGCCAGCAACCAACTGCGACTAGCGGGGGCTCAAGAACAAGAGACCCAGTACTTC
TRBJ1-1	NA	TRBV20-1	13	NA	CSAISGLNTEAFF	TGCAGTGCTATTTCTGGGTTGAACACTGAAGCTTTCTTT
TRBJ1-1	NA	TRBV20-1	14	NA	CSARPPPANTEAFF	TGCAGTGCCAGACCTCCTCCGGCGAACACTGAAGCTTTCTTT
TRBJ2-1	NA	TRBV2	14	TRBD2	CARETSGRYNEQFF	TGTGCCAGAGAGACTAGCGGGAGGTACAATGAGCAGTTCTTC
TRBJ2-3	NA	TRBV27	16	NA	CASSSRRGASTDTQYF	TGTGCCAGCAGTTCCCGGAGAGGGGCCAGCACAGATACGCAGTATTTT
TRBJ1-2	NA	TRBV27	14	NA	CASSLAGINYGYTF	TGTGCCAGCAGTCTTGCAGGGATTAACTATGGCTACACCTTC